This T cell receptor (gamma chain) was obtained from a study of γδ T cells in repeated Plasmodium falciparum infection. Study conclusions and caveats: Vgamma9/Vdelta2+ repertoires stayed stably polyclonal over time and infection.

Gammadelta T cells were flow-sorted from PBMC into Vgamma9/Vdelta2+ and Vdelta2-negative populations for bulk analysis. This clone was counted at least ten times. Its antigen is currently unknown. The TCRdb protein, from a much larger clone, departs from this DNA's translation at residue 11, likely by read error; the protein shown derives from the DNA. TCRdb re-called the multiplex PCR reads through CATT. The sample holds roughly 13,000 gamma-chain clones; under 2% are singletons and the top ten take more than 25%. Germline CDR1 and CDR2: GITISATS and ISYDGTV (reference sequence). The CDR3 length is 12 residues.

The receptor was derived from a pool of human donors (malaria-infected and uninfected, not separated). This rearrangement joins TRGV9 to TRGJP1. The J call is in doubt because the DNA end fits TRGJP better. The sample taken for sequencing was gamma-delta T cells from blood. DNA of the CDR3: TGTGCCTTGTGGGTCCGGGTGGGGTTCAAGGTATTT. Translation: CALWVRVGFKVF.